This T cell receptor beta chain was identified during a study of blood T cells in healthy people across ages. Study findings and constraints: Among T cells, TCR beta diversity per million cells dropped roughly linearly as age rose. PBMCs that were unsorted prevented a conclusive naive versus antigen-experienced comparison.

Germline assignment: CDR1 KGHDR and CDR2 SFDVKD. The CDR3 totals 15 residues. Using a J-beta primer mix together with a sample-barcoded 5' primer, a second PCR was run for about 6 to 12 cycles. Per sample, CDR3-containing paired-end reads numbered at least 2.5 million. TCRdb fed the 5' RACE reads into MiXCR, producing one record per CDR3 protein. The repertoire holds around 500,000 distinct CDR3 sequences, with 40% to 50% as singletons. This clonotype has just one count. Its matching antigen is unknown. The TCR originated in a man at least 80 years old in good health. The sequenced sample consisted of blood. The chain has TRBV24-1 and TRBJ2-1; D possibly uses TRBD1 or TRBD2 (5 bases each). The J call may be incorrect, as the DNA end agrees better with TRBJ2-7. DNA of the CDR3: TGTGCCACCAGTGCGGGGACCCAATACTACAATGAGCAGTACTTC. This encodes CATSAGTQYYNEQYF.